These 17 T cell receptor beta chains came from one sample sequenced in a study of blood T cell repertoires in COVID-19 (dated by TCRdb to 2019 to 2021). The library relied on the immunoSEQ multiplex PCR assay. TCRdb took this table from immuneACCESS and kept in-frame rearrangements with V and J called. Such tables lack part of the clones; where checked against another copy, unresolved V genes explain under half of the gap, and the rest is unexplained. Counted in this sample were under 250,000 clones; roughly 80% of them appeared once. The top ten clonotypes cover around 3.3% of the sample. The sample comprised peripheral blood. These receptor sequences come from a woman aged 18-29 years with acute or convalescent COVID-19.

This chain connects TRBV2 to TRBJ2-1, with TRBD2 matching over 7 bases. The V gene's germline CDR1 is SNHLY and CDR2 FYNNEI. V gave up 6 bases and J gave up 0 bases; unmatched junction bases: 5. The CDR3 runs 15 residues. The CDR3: CASSPSGASYNEQFF. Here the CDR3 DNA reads TGTGCCAGCAGCCCGAGCGGGGCCTCCTACAATGAGCAGTTCTTC.

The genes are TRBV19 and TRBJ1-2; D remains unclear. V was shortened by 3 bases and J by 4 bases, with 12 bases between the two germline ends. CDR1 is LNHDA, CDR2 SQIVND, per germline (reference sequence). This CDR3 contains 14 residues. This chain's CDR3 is CASSIARNLYGYTF. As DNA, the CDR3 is TGTGCCAGTAGTATCGCGCGGAACCTCTATGGCTACACCTTC.

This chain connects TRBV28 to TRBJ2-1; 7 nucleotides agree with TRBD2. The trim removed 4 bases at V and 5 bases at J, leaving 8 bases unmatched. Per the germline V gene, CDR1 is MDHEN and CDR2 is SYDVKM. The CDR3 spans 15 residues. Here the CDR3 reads CASSSAWGGNNEQFF. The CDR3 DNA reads TGTGCCAGCAGTTCGGCGTGGGGGGGAAACAATGAGCAGTTCTTC. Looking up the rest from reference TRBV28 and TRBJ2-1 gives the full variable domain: DVKVTQSSRYLVKRTGEKVFLECVQDMDHENMFWYRQDPGLGLRLIYFSYDVKMKEKGDIPEGYSVSREKKERFSLILESASTNQTSMYLCASSSAWGGNNEQFFGPGTRLTVL.

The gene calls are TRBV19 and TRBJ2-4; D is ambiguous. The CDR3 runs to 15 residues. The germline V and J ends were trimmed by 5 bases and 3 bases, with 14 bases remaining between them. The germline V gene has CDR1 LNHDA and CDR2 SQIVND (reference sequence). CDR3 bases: TGTGCCAGTAGTCTACAAAACTACGGCAAAAACATTCAGTACTTC. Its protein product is CASSLQNYGKNIQYF.

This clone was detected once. The CDR3 sequence is CASSLFHPDTQYF. The DNA for the CDR3 is TGTGCCAGCAGTTTATTTCATCCAGATACGCAGTATTTT. The chain carries TRBV27 and TRBJ2-3; D remains unclear. The CDR3 spans 13 residues. Germline V gene data show CDR1 as MNHEY and CDR2 as SMNVEV (reference sequence). V lost 1 base and J lost 4, with 6 bases in between.

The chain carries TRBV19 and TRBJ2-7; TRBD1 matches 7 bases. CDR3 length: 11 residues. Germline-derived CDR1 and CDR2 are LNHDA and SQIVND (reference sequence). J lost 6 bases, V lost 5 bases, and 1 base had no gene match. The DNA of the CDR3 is TGTGCCAGTAGTCACAGGGGCGAGCAGTACTTC. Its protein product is CASSHRGEQYF.

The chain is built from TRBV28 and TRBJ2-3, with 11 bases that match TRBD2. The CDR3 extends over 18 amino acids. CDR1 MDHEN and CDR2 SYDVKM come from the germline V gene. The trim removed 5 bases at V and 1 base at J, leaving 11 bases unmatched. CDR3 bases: TGTGCCAGCAGTCATACTAGCGGGAGTTCTAGAGGCACAGATACGCAGTATTTT. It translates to CASSHTSGSSRGTDTQYF. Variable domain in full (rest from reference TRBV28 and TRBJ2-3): DVKVTQSSRYLVKRTGEKVFLECVQDMDHENMFWYRQDPGLGLRLIYFSYDVKMKEKGDIPEGYSVSREKKERFSLILESASTNQTSMYLCASSHTSGSSRGTDTQYFGPGTRLTVL.

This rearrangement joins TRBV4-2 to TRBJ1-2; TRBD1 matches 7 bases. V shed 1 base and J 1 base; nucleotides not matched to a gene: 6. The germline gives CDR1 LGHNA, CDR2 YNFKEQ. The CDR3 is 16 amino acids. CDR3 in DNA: TGTGCCAGCAGCCAAGGGGATCAGGGGGTTAACTATGGCTACACCTTC. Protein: CASSQGDQGVNYGYTF.

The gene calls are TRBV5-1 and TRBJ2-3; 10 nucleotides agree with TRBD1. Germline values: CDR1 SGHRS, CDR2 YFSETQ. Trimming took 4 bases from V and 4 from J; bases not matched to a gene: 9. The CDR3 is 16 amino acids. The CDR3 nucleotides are TGCGCCAGCAGCCCAGGTCCGGGACAGGGGTCAGATACGCAGTATTTT. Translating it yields CASSPGPGQGSDTQYF.

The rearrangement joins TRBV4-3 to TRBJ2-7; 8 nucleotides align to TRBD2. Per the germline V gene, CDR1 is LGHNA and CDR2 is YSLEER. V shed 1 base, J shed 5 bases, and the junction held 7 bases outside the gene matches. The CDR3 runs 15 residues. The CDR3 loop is CASSQVSSGNNEQYF. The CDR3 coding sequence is TGCGCCAGCAGCCAAGTGAGTAGCGGGAATAACGAGCAGTACTTC.

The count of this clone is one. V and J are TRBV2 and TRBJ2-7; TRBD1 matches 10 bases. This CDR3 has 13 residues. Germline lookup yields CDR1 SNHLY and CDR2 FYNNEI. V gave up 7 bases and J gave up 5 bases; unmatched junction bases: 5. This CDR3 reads CASKGTGVHEQYF. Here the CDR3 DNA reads TGTGCCAGCAAAGGGACAGGGGTCCACGAGCAGTACTTC. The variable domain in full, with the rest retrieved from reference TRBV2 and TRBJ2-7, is EPEVTQTPSHQVTQMGQEVILRCVPISNHLYFYWYRQILGQKVEFLVSFYNNEISEKSEIFDDQFSVERPDGSNFTLKIRSTKLEDSAMYFCASKGTGVHEQYFGPGTRLTVT.

The CDR3 DNA follows: TGTGCCAGCAGTTTATCAGGTAGTGGAATAGGGGTTCCGAACTATGGCTACACCTTC. Protein sequence: CASSLSGSGIGVPNYGYTF. This chain connects TRBV27 to TRBJ1-2, with TRBD1 as a possible D gene (5 bases). The CDR3 length is 19 residues. Trimming took 0 bases from V and 2 from J, leaving 22 bases between them. Germline assignment: CDR1 MNHEY and CDR2 SMNVEV (reference sequence).

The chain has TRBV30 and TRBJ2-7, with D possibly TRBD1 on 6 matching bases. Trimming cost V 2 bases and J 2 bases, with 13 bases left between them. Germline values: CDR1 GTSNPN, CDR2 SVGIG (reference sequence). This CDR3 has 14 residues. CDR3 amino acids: CAWSYHRDAYEQYF. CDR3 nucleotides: TGTGCCTGGAGTTACCACAGGGACGCCTACGAGCAGTACTTC.

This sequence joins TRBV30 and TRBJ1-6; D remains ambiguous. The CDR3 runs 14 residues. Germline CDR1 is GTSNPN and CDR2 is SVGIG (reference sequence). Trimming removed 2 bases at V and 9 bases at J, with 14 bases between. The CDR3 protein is CAWSWASVISPLHF. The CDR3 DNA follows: TGTGCCTGGAGTTGGGCGTCAGTAATTTCACCCCTCCACTTT.

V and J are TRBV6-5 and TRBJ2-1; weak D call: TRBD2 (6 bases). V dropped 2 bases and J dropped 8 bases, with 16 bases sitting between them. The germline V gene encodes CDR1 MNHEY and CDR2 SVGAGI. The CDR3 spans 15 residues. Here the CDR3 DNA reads TGTGCCAGCAGTTACCTAAACAGCGGGCGTGATGAGCAGTTCTTC. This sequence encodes CASSYLNSGRDEQFF.

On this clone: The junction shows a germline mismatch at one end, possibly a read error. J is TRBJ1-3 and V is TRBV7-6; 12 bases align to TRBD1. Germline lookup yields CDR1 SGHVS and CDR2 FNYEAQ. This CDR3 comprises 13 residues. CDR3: CASSPGTGGFLGF. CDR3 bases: TGTGCCAGCAGCCCGGGGACAGGGGGCTTTTTGGGTTTT.

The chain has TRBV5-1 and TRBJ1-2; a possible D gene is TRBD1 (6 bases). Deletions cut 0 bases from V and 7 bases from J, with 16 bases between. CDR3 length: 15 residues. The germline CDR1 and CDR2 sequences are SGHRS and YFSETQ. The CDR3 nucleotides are TGCGCCAGCAGCTTGGCCCCCGGGGGGCAGGGTGGCTACACCTTC. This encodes CASSLAPGGQGGYTF.